The 18 T cell receptor beta chains below come from one sample, sequenced in a study of blood T cell repertoires in COVID-19. Sequencing used immunoSEQ multiplex PCR; TCRdb keeps in-frame clones, though not all of them. Of 250,000 to 300,000 clones in the sample, 87% were seen once. Material for sequencing was peripheral blood. All receptors come from a woman aged 40 to 50 who had recovered from COVID-19.

The chain uses TRBV12-3 or TRBV12-4 and TRBJ1-2; TRBD1 aligns across 11 bases. The CDR3 runs 13 residues. With 4 bases clipped from V and 7 bases from J, the junction kept 2 bases outside the gene matches. The CDR3 here is CASSSGTGGGYTF. DNA of the CDR3: TGTGCCAGCAGTTCCGGGACAGGGGGTGGCTACACCTTC.

The chain is built from TRBV9 and TRBJ1-2; 8 bases align to TRBD1. CDR3 size: 15 residues. CDR1 is SGDLS and CDR2 is YYNGEE in the germline V gene. V trimming: 3 bases; J trimming: 8 bases; junction bases outside the gene matches: 12. The CDR3 reads CASSAYDRGPGGYTF. CDR3 DNA: TGTGCCAGCAGCGCTTACGACAGGGGTCCGGGGGGCTACACCTTC.

This chain links TRBV7-9 with TRBJ2-5; D possibly corresponds to TRBD2 (6 bases). CDR1 is SEHNR, CDR2 FQNEAQ, per germline (reference sequence). This CDR3 is built from 15 residues. V shed 3 bases and J shed 5 bases, with 16 bases lying between them. DNA for the CDR3: TGTGCCAGCAGCTTTAAGGAGGGAATTGGGGAGACCCAGTACTTC. It translates to CASSFKEGIGETQYF.

The gene calls are TRBV6-5 and TRBJ2-1; D is ambiguous. The V end lost 0 bases, the J end lost 4 bases, and 7 bases lay between the germline ends. CDR1 MNHEY and CDR2 SVGAGI come from the germline V gene. There are 14 residues in the CDR3. CDR3 nucleotide sequence: TGTGCCAGCAGTTACTCTTGGCTGTACAATGAGCAGTTCTTC. Protein: CASSYSWLYNEQFF.

The rearrangement links TRBV14 to TRBJ1-2; D not certain. The V gene's germline CDR1 is SGHDN and CDR2 FVKESK. The CDR3 is 13 residues long. Trimming stripped 1 base from V and 14 bases from J, with 17 bases between. The DNA of the CDR3 is TGTGCCAGCAGCCAAGTTTCCGGGGTCCCGGATACCTTC. Its protein product is CASSQVSGVPDTF.

The rearrangement links TRBV7-8 to TRBJ1-3, with D perhaps TRBD1 (5 bases). The CDR3 sequence is 16 residues long. The V gene's germline CDR1 is SGHVS and CDR2 FQNEAQ. The V and J ends lost 6 bases and 3 bases respectively, with 18 bases between them. The CDR3 loop is CASRREARDSGNTIYF. DNA of the CDR3: TGTGCCAGCAGGAGAGAGGCTAGAGACAGTGGAAACACCATATATTTT.

The chain couples TRBV7-7 to TRBJ2-2, with TRBD2 as a possible D gene (5 bases). In germline, CDR1 is SSHAT, CDR2 FNYEAQ (reference sequence). Trimming shortened V by 3 bases and J by 5 bases, and 13 bases separated the two germline ends. There are 15 residues in the CDR3. CDR3 coding DNA: TGTGCCAGCAGCTTTCTTGGAGGCACGACCGGGGAGCTGTTTTTT. Amino acids: CASSFLGGTTGELFF.

V and J are TRBV7-2 and TRBJ2-3, with 9 nucleotides matching TRBD2. This CDR3 comprises 18 residues. Germline assignment: CDR1 SGHTA and CDR2 FQGNSA. J gave up 1 base and V 3 bases, and 11 bases lay outside the gene matches. In DNA form, the CDR3 reads TGTGCCAGCAGCTTTATACAAAGCCCTAGCGGGGGCACAGATACGCAGTATTTT. It codes for CASSFIQSPSGGTDTQYF. The complete variable domain, with remaining parts taken from reference TRBV7-2 and TRBJ2-3, reads GAGVSQSPSNKVTEKGKDVELRCDPISGHTALYWYRQSLGQGLEFLIYFQGNSAPDKSGLPSDRFSAERTGGSVSTLTIQRTQQEDSAVYLCASSFIQSPSGGTDTQYFGPGTRLTVL.

The chain combines TRBV9 with TRBJ1-2, with D tentatively TRBD1 (5 bases). V gave up 3 bases and J gave up 5 bases, with 11 bases separating them. Germline loops: CDR1 SGDLS, CDR2 YYNGEE. This CDR3 contains 13 residues. DNA of the CDR3: TGTGCCAGCAGCGGTAAGGGGAAGTATGGCTACACCTTC. It translates to CASSGKGKYGYTF.

This clone showed up just a few times. The chain combines TRBV7-9 with TRBJ1-2; the D gene is possibly TRBD1 (5 bases). From germline, CDR1 is SEHNR and CDR2 FQNEAQ (reference sequence). Trimming took 1 base from V and 8 from J, leaving 17 bases between them. The CDR3 is made up of 15 amino acids. The CDR3 here is CASSLEPSAGKGYTF. Written as DNA, the CDR3 is TGTGCCAGCAGCTTAGAGCCGAGTGCAGGGAAAGGCTACACCTTC.

The chain employs TRBV27 and TRBJ2-5; 7 bases map to TRBD1. Looked up from germline, CDR1 is MNHEY and CDR2 is SMNVEV (reference sequence). V shed 5 bases and J 2 bases; nucleotides not matched to a gene: 5. The CDR3 runs to 14 residues. As DNA, the CDR3 is TGTGCCAGCAGTCCTCGACAGGGTCAAGAGACCCAGTACTTC. Amino acid sequence: CASSPRQGQETQYF.

The rearrangement links TRBV10-3 to TRBJ2-5, with 7 bases that match TRBD1. V was pared by 9 bases and J by 4 bases, with 8 bases of the junction left unmatched. Germline CDR1 ENHRY, CDR2 SYGVKD. CDR3 length: 13 amino acids. CDR3 nucleotides: TGTGCCATTCAAGGGGACAGCGGAGAGACCCAGTACTTC. Translation gives CAIQGDSGETQYF.

The J gene is TRBJ1-3, the V gene TRBV3-1 (or the pseudogene TRBV3-2); D unclear. This CDR3 region has 13 residues. Germline CDR1 is LGHDT and CDR2 is YNNKEL (reference sequence). V was trimmed by 1 base and J by 4 bases, leaving 5 bases between them. CDR3 in amino acids: CASSQVGGNTIYF. The CDR3 coding sequence is TGTGCCAGCAGCCAAGTCGGGGGAAACACCATATATTTT.

The chain carries TRBV19 and TRBJ1-2, with D perhaps TRBD1 (6 bases). The V gene's germline CDR1 is LNHDA and CDR2 SQIVND (reference sequence). The germline V and J ends were trimmed by 3 bases and 9 bases, with 14 bases remaining between them. The CDR3 loop spans 13 amino acids. The CDR3 sequence: CASSIRQASSYTF. The CDR3 bases are TGTGCCAGTAGTATCCGACAGGCCTCGAGCTACACCTTC.

The V and J genes are TRBV5-1 and TRBJ1-1, with 8 bases fitting TRBD1. The length of the CDR3 is 15 residues. With V trimmed by 1 base and J by 1 base, 3 bases remained unmatched. Germline V gene lookup returns CDR1 SGHRS and CDR2 YFSETQ. CDR3 residues: CASSLQGAENTEAFF. The CDR3 DNA reads TGCGCCAGCAGCTTGCAGGGGGCCGAGAACACTGAAGCTTTCTTT.

The chain links TRBV6-2 or TRBV6-3 to TRBJ1-2; 9 positions agree with TRBD1. Germline-derived CDR1 and CDR2 are MNHEY and SVGEGT. The junction had 6 bases not matched to a gene; V was cut back by 4 bases and J by 0 bases. The CDR3 is 16 amino acids. The chain's CDR3 is CASSSYRQGANYGYTF. The CDR3 DNA reads as TGTGCCAGCAGTTCTTACAGACAGGGGGCTAACTATGGCTACACCTTC.

The rearrangement uses TRBV4-3 and TRBJ1-1; no definite D call. The germline V gene has CDR1 LGHNA and CDR2 YSLEER. Trimming removed 2 bases from V and 11 bases from J, with 18 bases in between. This CDR3 has 14 amino acids. CDR3 bases: TGCGCCAGCAGCCAAATGGAGGGAGAAACGGGTGCTTTCTTT. Translation gives CASSQMEGETGAFF.

The chain recombines TRBV7-9 with TRBJ2-1; 7 bases agree with TRBD2. V dropped 2 bases and J dropped 2; count of bases not matched to a gene: 6. Per the germline V gene, CDR1 is SEHNR and CDR2 is FQNEAQ (reference sequence). This CDR3 is 16 amino acids long. CDR3 in DNA: TGTGCCAGCAGCTTATCGGGGGGACTTCCCTACAATGAGCAGTTCTTC. This translates into CASSLSGGLPYNEQFF. Filled out from reference TRBV7-9 and TRBJ2-1, the complete variable domain reads DTGVSQNPRHKITKRGQNVTFRCDPISEHNRLYWYRQTLGQGPEFLTYFQNEAQLEKSRLLSDRFSAERPKGSFSTLEIQRTEQGDSAMYLCASSLSGGLPYNEQFFGPGTRLTVL.